A single sample is the source of the 12 T cell receptor beta chains below, sequenced in a study of radiotherapy plus CTLA-4 blockade in lung cancer. Assay: immunoSEQ multiplex PCR; the TCRdb copy retains only in-frame clones and omits some. Of approximately 30,000 clones detected, less than 75% appear once; the ten largest clones hold roughly 4.3%. The sequencing here drew on peripheral blood, taken from a patient treated with radiotherapy plus ipilimumab. These receptors were obtained from a human donor with non-small cell lung cancer whose response to radiotherapy plus ipilimumab could not be evaluated.

This chain uses TRBV28 with TRBJ1-5; 8 nucleotides align to TRBD1. CDR3 length: 15 residues. J lost 2 bases, V lost 4 bases, and 4 bases had no gene match. Germline loops: CDR1 MDHEN, CDR2 SYDVKM. CDR3 residues: CASSSGQGGNQPQHF. The CDR3 coding sequence is TGTGCCAGCAGTTCCGGACAGGGCGGCAATCAGCCCCAGCATTTT.

This clone appeared a single time. The rearrangement links TRBV5-4 to TRBJ1-1, with D uncertain. V was cut by 0 bases and J by 7 bases, with 10 bases left in between. Germline assignment: CDR1 SGHNT and CDR2 YYREEE (reference sequence). This CDR3 is 13 amino acids long. CDR3 amino acids: CASSLVEVGEAFF. The CDR3 DNA is TGTGCCAGCAGCTTGGTGGAGGTGGGTGAAGCTTTCTTT.

The V gene is TRBV6-1, the J gene TRBJ1-1; TRBD1 is a possible D gene (6 bases). The CDR3 consists of 15 residues. The V end was cut by 4 bases, the J end by 0 bases, with 12 bases between. The germline V gene encodes CDR1 MNHNS and CDR2 SASEGT. In nucleotides, the CDR3 is TGTGCCAGCAGTGCTCGACAGGCCTTGAACACTGAAGCTTTCTTT. Residues: CASSARQALNTEAFF.

The CDR3 nucleotides read TGTGCCAGCAGCTCTATTAGCCGGGACTTCAGCTCCTACAATGAGCAGTTCTTC. This sequence encodes CASSSISRDFSSYNEQFF. V gene TRBV5-6 combines with J gene TRBJ2-1, with a tentative D call TRBD2 (6 bases). There are 18 residues in the CDR3. From germline, CDR1 is SGHDT and CDR2 YYEEEE. V shed 3 bases and J shed 0 bases, with 19 bases lying between them.

The V and J genes are TRBV11-3 and TRBJ2-1, with a possible D match to TRBD2 (5 bases). The CDR3 is made up of 16 amino acids. Per the germline V gene, CDR1 is SGHNT and CDR2 is YENEEA. Trimming shortened V by 5 bases and J by 1 base, and 15 bases separated the two germline ends. CDR3 DNA sequence: TGTGCCAGCAGCGGACCTTCTACTAGTTCCTACAATGAGCAGTTCTTC. Protein product: CASSGPSTSSYNEQFF. Together with reference TRBV11-3 and TRBJ2-1, the CDR3 gives the full variable domain: EAGVVQSPRYKIIEKKQPVAFWCNPISGHNTLYWYLQNLGQGPELLIRYENEEAVDDSQLPKDRFSAERLKGVDSTLKIQPAELGDSAVYLCASSGPSTSSYNEQFFGPGTRLTVL.

The V and J genes are TRBV7-2 and TRBJ2-7, with 7 bases fitting TRBD1. The V segment lost 3 bases and the J segment 1 base; nucleotides outside the gene matches: 3. The CDR3 consists of 14 residues. Germline values: CDR1 SGHTA, CDR2 FQGNSA. CDR3 in amino acids: CASSLGQYSYEQYF. The CDR3 bases are TGTGCCAGCAGCTTGGGACAGTATTCCTACGAGCAGTACTTC.

V is TRBV5-1 and J is TRBJ1-1; 7 bases match TRBD1. From germline, CDR1 is SGHRS and CDR2 YFSETQ. The J segment lost 4 bases and the V segment lost 3 bases, leaving 3 bases of the junction unmatched. The CDR3 sequence is 13 residues long. The DNA of the CDR3 is TGCGCCAGCAGCTCCAGGGGGGCCACTGAAGCTTTCTTT. Its protein product is CASSSRGATEAFF. The full variable domain, in which reference TRBV5-1 and TRBJ1-1 provide the parts outside the CDR3, is KAGVTQTPRYLIKTRGQQVTLSCSPISGHRSVSWYQQTPGQGLQFLFEYFSETQRNKGNFPGRFSGRQFSNSRSEMNVSTLELGDSALYLCASSSRGATEAFFGQGTRLTVV.

This chain links TRBV18 with TRBJ2-7, with TRBD1 identical over 9 bases. The CDR3 consists of 14 residues. CDR1 and CDR2 from the germline V gene are KGHSH and LQKENI. The J segment lost 6 bases and the V segment lost 9 bases, leaving 12 bases of the junction unmatched. CDR3 amino acids: CASSRGQGFGEQYF. The CDR3 bases are TGTGCCAGTTCAAGGGGACAGGGATTCGGCGAGCAGTACTTC.

The J gene is TRBJ2-1, the V gene TRBV18; 7 bases map to TRBD2. After removal of 5 bases from V and 4 bases from J, the junction contained 11 bases not matched to a gene. The CDR3 is made up of 16 amino acids. Germline CDR1 KGHSH, CDR2 LQKENI. This CDR3 reads CASSSSRSGVYNEQFF. The CDR3 bases are TGTGCCAGCTCATCATCTAGAAGCGGGGTTTACAATGAGCAGTTCTTC.

The chain recombines TRBV6-1 with TRBJ1-5; 8 bases match TRBD1. The CDR3 contains 15 residues. Germline values: CDR1 MNHNS, CDR2 SASEGT. The ends lost 5 bases at V and 4 bases at J; junction bases unmatched: 7. As DNA, the CDR3 is TGTGCCAGCAGTACACAGGGGGGGGAGAATCAGCCCCAGCATTTT. Its translation is CASSTQGGENQPQHF.

The chain carries TRBV28 and TRBJ2-7, with 10 bases fitting TRBD2. Germline V gives CDR1 MDHEN, CDR2 SYDVKM. After removal of 5 bases from V and 5 bases from J, the junction contained 12 bases not matched to a gene. This CDR3 spans 16 amino acids. CDR3: CASSVVAGGYADEQYF. CDR3 bases: TGTGCCAGCAGTGTGGTAGCGGGAGGATATGCCGACGAGCAGTACTTC.

J is TRBJ2-3 and V is TRBV6-5; D might be TRBD2 (5 bases). The CDR3 runs to 11 residues. The germline CDR1 and CDR2 sequences are MNHEY and SVGAGI. The V end was cut by 2 bases, the J end by 14 bases, with 11 bases between. The CDR3 protein is CASSYIGEGYF. DNA of the CDR3: TGTGCCAGCAGTTACATCGGGGAAGGGTATTTT.